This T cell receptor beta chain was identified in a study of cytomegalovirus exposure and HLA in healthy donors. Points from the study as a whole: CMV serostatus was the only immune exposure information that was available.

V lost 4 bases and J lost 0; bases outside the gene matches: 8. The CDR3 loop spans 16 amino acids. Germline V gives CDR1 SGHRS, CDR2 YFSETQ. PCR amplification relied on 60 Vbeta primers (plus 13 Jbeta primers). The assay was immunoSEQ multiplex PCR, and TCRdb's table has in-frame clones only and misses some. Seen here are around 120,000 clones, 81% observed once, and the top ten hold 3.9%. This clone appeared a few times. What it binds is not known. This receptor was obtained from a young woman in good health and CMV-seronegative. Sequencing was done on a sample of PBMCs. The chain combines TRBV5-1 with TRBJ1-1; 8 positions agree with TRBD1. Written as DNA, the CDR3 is TGCGCCAGCAGCGAGCAGACAGGGGCAGTGAACACTGAAGCTTTCTTT. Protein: CASSEQTGAVNTEAFF.